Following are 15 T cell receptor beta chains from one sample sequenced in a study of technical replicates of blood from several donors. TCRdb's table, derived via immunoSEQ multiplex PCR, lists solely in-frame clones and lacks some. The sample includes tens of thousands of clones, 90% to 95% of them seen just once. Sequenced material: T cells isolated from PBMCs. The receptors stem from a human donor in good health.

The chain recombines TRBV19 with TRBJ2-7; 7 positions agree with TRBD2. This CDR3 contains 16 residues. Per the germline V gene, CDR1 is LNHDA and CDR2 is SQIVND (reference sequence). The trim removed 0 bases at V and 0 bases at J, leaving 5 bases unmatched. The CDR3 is CASSIDASGDSYEQYF. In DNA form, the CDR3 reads TGTGCCAGTAGTATAGATGCTAGCGGTGACTCCTACGAGCAGTACTTC.

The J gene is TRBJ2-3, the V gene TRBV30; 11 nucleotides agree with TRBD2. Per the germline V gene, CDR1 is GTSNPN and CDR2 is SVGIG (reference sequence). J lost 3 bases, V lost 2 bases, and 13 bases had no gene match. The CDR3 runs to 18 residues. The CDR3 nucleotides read TGTGCCTGGAGTTCCGATGCCCTGACTAGCGGGGATACAGATACGCAGTATTTT. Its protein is CAWSSDALTSGDTDTQYF.

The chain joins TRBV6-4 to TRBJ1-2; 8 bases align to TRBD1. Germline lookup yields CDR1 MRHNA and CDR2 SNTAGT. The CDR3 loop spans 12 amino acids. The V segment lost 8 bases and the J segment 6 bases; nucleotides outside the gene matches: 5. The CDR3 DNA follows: TGTGCCAGCGGGTCAGGGGGCGATGGCTACACCTTC. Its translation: CASGSGGDGYTF.

The CDR3 DNA is TGCGCCAGCAGCTTGGTTGGGGGTGGGCGGGGGAGCTCCTACAATGAGCAGTTCTTC. Protein: CASSLVGGGRGSSYNEQFF. The chain combines TRBV5-1 with TRBJ2-1; 7 positions match TRBD2. The length of the CDR3 is 19 residues. The ends lost 0 bases at V and 0 bases at J; junction bases unmatched: 12. Germline assignment: CDR1 SGHRS and CDR2 YFSETQ.

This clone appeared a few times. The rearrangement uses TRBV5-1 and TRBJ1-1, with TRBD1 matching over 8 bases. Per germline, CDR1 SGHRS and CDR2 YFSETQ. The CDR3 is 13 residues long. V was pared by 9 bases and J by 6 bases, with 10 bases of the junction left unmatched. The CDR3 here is CATRFDRGAEAFF. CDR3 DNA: TGCGCCACCAGATTTGACAGGGGAGCTGAAGCTTTCTTT.

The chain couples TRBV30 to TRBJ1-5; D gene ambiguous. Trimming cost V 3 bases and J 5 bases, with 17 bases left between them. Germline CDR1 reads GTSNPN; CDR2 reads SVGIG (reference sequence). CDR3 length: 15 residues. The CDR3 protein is CAWSDPLDWDQPQHF. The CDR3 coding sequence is TGTGCCTGGAGCGATCCCTTGGACTGGGATCAGCCCCAGCATTTT.

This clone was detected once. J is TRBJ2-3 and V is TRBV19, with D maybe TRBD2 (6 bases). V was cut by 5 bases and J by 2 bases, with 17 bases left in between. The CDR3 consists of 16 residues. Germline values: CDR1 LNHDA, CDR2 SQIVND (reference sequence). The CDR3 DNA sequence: TGTGCCAGTAGTGGTGGGGCGGGGAGATACACAGATACGCAGTATTTT. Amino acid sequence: CASSGGAGRYTDTQYF.

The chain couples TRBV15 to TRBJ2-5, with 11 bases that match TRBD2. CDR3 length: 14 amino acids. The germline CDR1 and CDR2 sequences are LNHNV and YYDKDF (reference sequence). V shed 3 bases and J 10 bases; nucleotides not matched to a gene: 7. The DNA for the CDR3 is TGTGCCACCAGCAGTGGGGTGCTAGCGGGGGGCCAGTACTTC. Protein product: CATSSGVLAGGQYF.

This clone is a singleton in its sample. DNA for the CDR3: TGTGCCAGCAGCTTATTCCCTAGCGGGGGGGATCACGAGCAGTACTTC. Amino acid sequence: CASSLFPSGGDHEQYF. The V gene is TRBV7-8, the J gene TRBJ2-7, with 12 bases lining up with TRBD2. Germline-derived CDR1 and CDR2 are SGHVS and FQNEAQ. V dropped 2 bases and J dropped 5; count of bases not matched to a gene: 7. This CDR3 contains 16 residues.

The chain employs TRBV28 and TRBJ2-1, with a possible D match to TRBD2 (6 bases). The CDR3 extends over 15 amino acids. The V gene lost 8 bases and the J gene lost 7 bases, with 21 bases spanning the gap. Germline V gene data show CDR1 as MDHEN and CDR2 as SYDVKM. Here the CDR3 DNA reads TGTGCCAGCTTGTCTAGCGCACTTAATAGGAATGAGCAGTTCTTC. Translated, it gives CASLSSALNRNEQFF.

Written as DNA, the CDR3 is TGTGCCAGTAGTAGTGTAGACCATATGGGGGACAGGGGAAGCAACTACGAGCAGTACTTC. This encodes CASSSVDHMGDRGSNYEQYF. V and J are TRBV19 and TRBJ2-7; 10 bases agree with TRBD1. From germline, CDR1 is LNHDA and CDR2 SQIVND (reference sequence). With V trimmed by 4 bases and J by 3 bases, 21 bases remained unmatched. The CDR3 contains 20 residues.

The CDR3 reads CASSQGTGNEKLFF. DNA for the CDR3: TGTGCCAGCAGCCAAGGGACAGGAAATGAAAAACTGTTTTTT. This chain uses TRBV4-2 with TRBJ1-4, with 7 bases aligning to TRBD1. Germline CDR1 LGHNA, CDR2 YNFKEQ. V shed 1 base, J shed 5 bases, and the junction held 1 base outside the gene matches. The CDR3 runs 14 residues.

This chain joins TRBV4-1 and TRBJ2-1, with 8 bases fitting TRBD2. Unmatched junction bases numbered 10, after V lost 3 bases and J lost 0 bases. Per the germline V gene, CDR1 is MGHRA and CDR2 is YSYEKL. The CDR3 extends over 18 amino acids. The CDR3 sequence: CASSHPYGAGGSYNEQFF. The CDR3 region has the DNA TGCGCCAGCAGCCACCCCTATGGGGCGGGAGGCTCCTACAATGAGCAGTTCTTC.

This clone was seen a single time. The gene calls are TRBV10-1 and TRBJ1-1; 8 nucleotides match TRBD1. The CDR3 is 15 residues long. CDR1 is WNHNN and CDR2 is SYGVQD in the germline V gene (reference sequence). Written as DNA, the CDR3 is TGCGCTCCGACGGACAGGGAGGGGCCGGACACTGAAGCTTTCTTT. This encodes CAPTDREGPDTEAFF.

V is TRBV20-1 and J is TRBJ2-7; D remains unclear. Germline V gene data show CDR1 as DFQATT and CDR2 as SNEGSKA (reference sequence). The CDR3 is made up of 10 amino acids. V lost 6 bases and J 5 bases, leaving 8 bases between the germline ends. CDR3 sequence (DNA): TGCAGTGCCCTATTTCACGAGCAGTACTTC. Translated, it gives CSALFHEQYF.